This T cell receptor beta chain emerged from a study of blood T cell repertoires in COVID-19. Study context: The study drew acute and convalescent COVID-19 samples from the United States, Italy and Spain.

The germline V gene encodes CDR1 LGHNA and CDR2 YNFKEQ. Germline trimming cut 4 bases from V and 4 bases from J; bases unmatched to any gene: 12. This CDR3 is built from 16 residues. Only in-frame clones appear in the TCRdb table, and some are missing; sequencing was by immunoSEQ multiplex PCR. Among roughly 230,000 clones, around 89% were seen once, and the ten largest hold approximately 2.1%. The Seattle patients joined while their infection was active and were tracked longitudinally afterward. The material sequenced was peripheral blood. The receptor comes from an older woman with COVID-19, enrolled during active disease. The chain combines TRBV4-2 with TRBJ1-2, with TRBD1 matching over 7 bases. CDR3 in DNA: TGTGCCAGCAGCCCACACCGGGACAGAGAATCCTATGGCTACACCTTC. It codes for CASSPHRDRESYGYTF.